This TCR beta chain was sequenced during a study of CD4 T cells in relation to SARS-CoV-2 and coronaviruses. The assay was immunoSEQ multiplex PCR, and TCRdb's table has in-frame clones only and misses some. The sample records tens of thousands of clones, about 78% being singletons. This CDR3 is 14 amino acids long. CDR1 and CDR2 (germline): LGHDT, YNNKEL (reference sequence). Between the trimmed V and J ends, which lost 7 bases and 3 bases, there was a span of 14 bases. General observations from the study: The cross-reactivity analysis covered only spike protein, not other viral proteins.

As regards this clone: Its matching antigen is unknown.

Before the COVID-19 pandemic, during about 2011-2019, CD4+ T cells were taken from unexposed donors. The cells were cultured for approximately 10 days before CD4+ T cells were isolated. Testing used SARS-CoV-2 S/N and four cold-coronavirus spikes on unexposed-donor CD4+ T cells, cells permitting. Approximately 2 million PBMCs per well were cultured with approximately 10 IU/ml IL-2. The chain is built from TRBV3-1 (or the pseudogene TRBV3-2) and TRBJ2-3; D ambiguous. The material sequenced was CD4+ T cells from PBMCs, cultured in vitro. The clonotype originates from a human donor in good health. The CDR3 reads CASTLADPTDTQYF. The DNA for the CDR3 is TGTGCCAGCACCTTGGCAGACCCGACAGATACGCAGTATTTT.